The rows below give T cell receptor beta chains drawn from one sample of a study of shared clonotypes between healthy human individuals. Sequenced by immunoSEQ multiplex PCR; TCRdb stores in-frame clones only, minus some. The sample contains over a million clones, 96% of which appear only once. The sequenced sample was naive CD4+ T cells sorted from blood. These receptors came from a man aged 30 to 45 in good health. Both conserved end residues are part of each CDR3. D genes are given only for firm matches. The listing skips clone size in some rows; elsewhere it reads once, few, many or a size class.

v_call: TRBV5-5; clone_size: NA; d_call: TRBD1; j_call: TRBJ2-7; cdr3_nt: TGTGCCAGCAGCTTGGAGCAGGACAGGAGATACTACGAGCAGTACTTC; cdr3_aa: CASSLEQDRRYYEQYF
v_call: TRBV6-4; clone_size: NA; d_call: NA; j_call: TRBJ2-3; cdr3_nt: TGTGCCAGCAGTGACTCTGGAACCACAGATACGCAGTATTTT; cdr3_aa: CASSDSGTTDTQYF
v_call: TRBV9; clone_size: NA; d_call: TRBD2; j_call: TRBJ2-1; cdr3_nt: TGTGCCAGCAGCGTCTCCTGGAAGGGGGGGACTAGCGGGAGCAATGAGCAGTTCTTC; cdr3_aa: CASSVSWKGGTSGSNEQFF
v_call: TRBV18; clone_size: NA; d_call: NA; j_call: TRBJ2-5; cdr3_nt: TGTGCCAGCTCACCATTAAGTGGAGAGACCCAGTACTTC; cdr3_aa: CASSPLSGETQYF
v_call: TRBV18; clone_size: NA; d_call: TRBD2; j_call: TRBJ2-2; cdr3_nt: TGTGCCAGCTCACCCCTAGCGGGAGACACCGGGGAGCTGTTTTTT; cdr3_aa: CASSPLAGDTGELFF
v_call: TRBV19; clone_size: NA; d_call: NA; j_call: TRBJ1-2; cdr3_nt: TGTGCCAGTAGTAACGGTGGGTTCTATGGCTACACCTTC; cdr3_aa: CASSNGGFYGYTF
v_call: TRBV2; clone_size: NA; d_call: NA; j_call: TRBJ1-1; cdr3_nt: TGTGCCAGCAGGGTGGGGGACTCTGAAGCTTTCTTT; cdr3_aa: CASRVGDSEAFF
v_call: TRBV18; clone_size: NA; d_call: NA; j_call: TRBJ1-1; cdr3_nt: TGTGCCAGCTCCCTATCCCCCAACACTGAAGCTTTCTTT; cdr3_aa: CASSLSPNTEAFF
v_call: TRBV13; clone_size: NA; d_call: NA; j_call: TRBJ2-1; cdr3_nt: TGTGCCAGCAGCTTAGCCGGGGTTAGCAATGAGCAGTTCTTC; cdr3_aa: CASSLAGVSNEQFF
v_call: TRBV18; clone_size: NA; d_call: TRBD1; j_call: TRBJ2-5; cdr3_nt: TGTGCCAGCTCACTGGGGACAGGGGTAGAAGAGACCCAGTACTTC; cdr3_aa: CASSLGTGVEETQYF
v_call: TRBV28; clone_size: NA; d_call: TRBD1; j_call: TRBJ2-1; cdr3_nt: TGTGCCAGCAGTTCACAGGGGGTTTCCTACAATGAGCAGTTCTTC; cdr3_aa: CASSSQGVSYNEQFF
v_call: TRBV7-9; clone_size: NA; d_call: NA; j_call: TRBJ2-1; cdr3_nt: TGTGCCAGCAGCCGCCCCGGGCCGAATGAGCAGTTCTTC; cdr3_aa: CASSRPGPNEQFF
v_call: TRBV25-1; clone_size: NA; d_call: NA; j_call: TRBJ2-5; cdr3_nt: TGTGCCAGCAGTGAATTTGGTTCCCAAGAGACCCAGTACTTC; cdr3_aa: CASSEFGSQETQYF
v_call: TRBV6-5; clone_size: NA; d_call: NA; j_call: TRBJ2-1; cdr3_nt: TGTGCCACCTGCCTGGCGAGGTCCCGCAATGAGCAGTTCTTC; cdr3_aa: CATCLARSRNEQFF
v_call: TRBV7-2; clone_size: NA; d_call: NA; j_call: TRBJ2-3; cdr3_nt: TGTGCCAGCAGCTTCCAAATAACAGATACGCAGTATTTT; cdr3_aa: CASSFQITDTQYF
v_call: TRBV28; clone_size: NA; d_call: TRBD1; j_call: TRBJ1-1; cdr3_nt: TGTGCCAGCAGCACCGGGACAGGGGGAGCGACTGAAGCTTTCTTT; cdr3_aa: CASSTGTGGATEAFF
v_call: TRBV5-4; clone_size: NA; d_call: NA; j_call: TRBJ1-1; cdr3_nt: TGTGCCAGCAGCACCAGGACAGCAACGGGAGAGGCTTTCTTT; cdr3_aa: CASSTRTATGEAFF
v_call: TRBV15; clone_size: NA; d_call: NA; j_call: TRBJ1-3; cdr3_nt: TGTGCCACCAGCAGAGATCTCGGGGGAGTAGGGAACACCATATATTTT; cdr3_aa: CATSRDLGGVGNTIYF
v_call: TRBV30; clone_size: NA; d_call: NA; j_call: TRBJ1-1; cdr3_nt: TGTGCCTGGAGTGTTTCCAAGAACACTGAAGCTTTCTTT; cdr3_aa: CAWSVSKNTEAFF
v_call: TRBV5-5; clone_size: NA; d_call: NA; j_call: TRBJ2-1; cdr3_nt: TGTGCCAGCAGAAAATCCGGGACAACTTACAATGAGCAGTTCTTC; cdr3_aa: CASRKSGTTYNEQFF
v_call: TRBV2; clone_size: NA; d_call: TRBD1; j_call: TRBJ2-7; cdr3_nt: TGTGCCAGCAGTGAATTACAGGGGGTCGAGCAGTACTTC; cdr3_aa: CASSELQGVEQYF
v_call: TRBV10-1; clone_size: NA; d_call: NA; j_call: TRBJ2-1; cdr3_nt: TGCGCCAGCAGTGAGTCGGTTTTGGGTGAGCAGTTCTTC; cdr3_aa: CASSESVLGEQFF
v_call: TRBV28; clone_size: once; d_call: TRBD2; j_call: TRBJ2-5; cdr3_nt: TGTGCCAGCAGTTTAGGCACCTCTAGCGGGAGCTTCCAAGAGACCCAGTACTTC; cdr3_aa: CASSLGTSSGSFQETQYF
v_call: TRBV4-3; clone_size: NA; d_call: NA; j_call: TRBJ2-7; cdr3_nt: TGCGCCAGCAGCCAAGATCCCCGTTCCTACGAGCAGTACTTC; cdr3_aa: CASSQDPRSYEQYF
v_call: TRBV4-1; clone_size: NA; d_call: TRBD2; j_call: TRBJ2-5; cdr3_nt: TGCGCCAGCAGCAAAGGACTAGCCCCGGAGACCCAGTACTTC; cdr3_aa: CASSKGLAPETQYF
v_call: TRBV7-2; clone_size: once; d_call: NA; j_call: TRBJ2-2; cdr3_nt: TGTGCCAGCAGCTTAGAAACGGCAGGGTCCGGGGAGCTGTTTTTT; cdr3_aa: CASSLETAGSGELFF
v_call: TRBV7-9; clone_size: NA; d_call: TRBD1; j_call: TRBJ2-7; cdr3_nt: TGTGCCAGCAGCTTAGAGGGGACAGGGCGCTACGAGCAGTACTTC; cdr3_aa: CASSLEGTGRYEQYF
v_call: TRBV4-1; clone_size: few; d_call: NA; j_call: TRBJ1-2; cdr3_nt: TGCGCCAGCAGCCGGGACACCAACTATGGCTACACCTTC; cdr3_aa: CASSRDTNYGYTF